This T cell receptor beta chain appears in the sequencing data of a study of identical twins. With respect to this clonotype: Its antigen is as yet unknown.

TCRdb reprocessed the 5' RACE reads with MiXCR, giving one entry per CDR3 protein. Among around 1.7 million distinct CDR3 sequences, roughly 35% were seen once, and the ten largest hold about 0.3%. Regarding the study as a whole: A lower insertion count was a feature of abundant cord blood beta clonotypes, with no such feature in memory repertoires. Out-of-frame alpha sequences common to twins were enriched for low generation probability. Twins showed weaker excess sharing in their beta out-of-frame sequences.

V lost 6 bases and J lost 7; bases outside the gene matches: 6. The germline V gene has CDR1 ENHRY and CDR2 SYGVKD. The length of the CDR3 is 12 residues. The TCR sequence derives from a newborn girl in good health. Input material: cord blood. V is TRBV10-3 and J is TRBJ2-7; 7 nucleotides match TRBD2. The CDR3, as DNA: TGTGCCATCAGCACCGGGACTAATGAGCAGTACTTC. Translation gives CAISTGTNEQYF.